This T cell receptor beta chain was observed in a study of cytomegalovirus exposure and HLA in healthy donors. Germline CDR1 is MNHNY and CDR2 is SVGAGI (reference sequence). There are 14 residues in the CDR3. The V segment lost 6 bases and the J segment 9 bases; nucleotides outside the gene matches: 11. PCR involved 60 Vbeta and 13 Jbeta primers. The assay was immunoSEQ multiplex PCR, and TCRdb's table has in-frame clones only and misses some. The table lists approximately 91,000 clones, around 84% of them singletons. This clone has just one count. What it binds is not known. General study points: Some V segments (TRBV6-2 and TRBV6-3 among them) were excluded as indistinguishable. The classifier reportedly diagnosed cytomegalovirus status with high specificity and sensitivity.

The genes are TRBV6-6 and TRBJ2-1, with 7 positions matching TRBD2. Sequenced material: PBMCs. The origin of this receptor is a human donor in good health. This chain's CDR3 is CASSGWGGSSEQFF. For the CDR3, the DNA is TGTGCCAGCAGCGGGTGGGGGGGTAGTAGTGAGCAGTTCTTC.